These 30 T cell receptor beta chains originate from one sample sequenced in a study of cytomegalovirus exposure and HLA in healthy donors (dated by TCRdb to the late 2010s). The library relied on the immunoSEQ multiplex PCR assay. For the multiplex PCR, a mixture combining 60 forward primers for TCR Vbeta segments and 13 reverse primers for TCR Jbeta segments was used. TCRdb's version of the immuneACCESS table is confined to in-frame rearrangements and falls short of the full clone set. An unresolved V gene accounts for under half of the shortfall where checked; the remainder is of unknown origin. The sample table holds approximately 120,000 clones. The ten top clones hold roughly 1% of the sample. The sequenced sample consisted of PBMCs. Source of these receptors: a man younger than 35 in good health and CMV-seronegative.

The chain is built from TRBV5-1 and TRBJ2-6; D possibly corresponds to TRBD1 (5 bases). The germline V gene has CDR1 SGHRS and CDR2 YFSETQ. V was shortened by 3 bases and J by 0 bases, with 13 bases between the two germline ends. The CDR3 contains 17 residues. Here the CDR3 DNA reads TGCGCCAGCAGCTCCGTGGGGCCCAGCTCTGGGGCCAACGTCCTGACTTTC. This sequence encodes CASSSVGPSSGANVLTF. Looking up the rest from reference TRBV5-1 and TRBJ2-6 gives the full variable domain: KAGVTQTPRYLIKTRGQQVTLSCSPISGHRSVSWYQQTPGQGLQFLFEYFSETQRNKGNFPGRFSGRQFSNSRSEMNVSTLELGDSALYLCASSSVGPSSGANVLTFGAGSRLTVL.

The chain carries TRBV19 and TRBJ1-1; no definite D call. Germline V gene data show CDR1 as LNHDA and CDR2 as SQIVND (reference sequence). This CDR3 comprises 20 residues. V lost 5 bases and J 0 bases, leaving 28 bases between the germline ends. The chain's CDR3 is CASSQRAHGNHLAMNTEAFF. CDR3 DNA: TGTGCCAGTAGTCAGCGTGCCCACGGAAACCACTTAGCCATGAACACTGAAGCTTTCTTT.

This chain's CDR3 is CASSPWTGGYTEAFF. For the CDR3, the DNA is TGTGCCAGCTCACCATGGACAGGGGGCTACACTGAAGCTTTCTTT. This chain joins TRBV18 and TRBJ1-1, with 11 bases that match TRBD1. The CDR3 sequence is 15 residues long. Germline values: CDR1 KGHSH, CDR2 LQKENI. V gave up 2 bases and J gave up 3 bases; unmatched junction bases: 2.

V gene TRBV28 combines with J gene TRBJ1-5, with D maybe TRBD1 (5 bases). The CDR3 has 15 amino acids. Germline V gene sequence: CDR1 MDHEN, CDR2 SYDVKM. V was pared by 6 bases and J by 0 bases, with 12 bases between. CDR3 bases: TGTGCCAGCAGGACAGCGGGGGTTAGCAATCAGCCCCAGCATTTT. Amino acid sequence: CASRTAGVSNQPQHF.

The V and J genes are TRBV5-1 and TRBJ1-1; D might be TRBD1 (5 bases). The V end lost 4 bases, the J end lost 0 bases, and 10 bases lay between the germline ends. Germline lookup yields CDR1 SGHRS and CDR2 YFSETQ. The CDR3 consists of 14 residues. Here the CDR3 DNA reads TGCGCCAGCAGCCCGACAGAAGTGAACACTGAAGCTTTCTTT. It is translated as CASSPTEVNTEAFF.

The rearrangement joins TRBV6-5 to TRBJ2-1, with D unclear. This CDR3 comprises 14 residues. Germline V gene data show CDR1 as MNHEY and CDR2 as SVGAGI. V was shortened by 6 bases and J by 2 bases, with 11 bases between the two germline ends. CDR3: CASRPGLAYNEQFF. CDR3 DNA: TGTGCCAGCAGGCCCGGCCTAGCCTACAATGAGCAGTTCTTC.

The rearrangement uses TRBV7-6 and TRBJ1-2; D is possibly TRBD1 (5 bases). The CDR3 is 13 amino acids. The ends were cut back, 7 bases at V and 7 bases at J, with 16 bases in the middle. Germline V lookup: CDR1 SGHVS, CDR2 FNYEAQ. This CDR3 reads CASTSPGESGYTF. The DNA for the CDR3 is TGTGCCAGCACCTCTCCGGGGGAATCTGGCTACACCTTC.

The chain combines TRBV9 with TRBJ2-5, with TRBD2 matching over 13 bases. V lost 4 bases and J lost 3; bases outside the gene matches: 6. Germline assignment: CDR1 SGDLS and CDR2 YYNGEE. CDR3 length equals 16 residues. CDR3 nucleotide sequence: TGTGCCAGCAGCACAATGGGACTAGCGGGGAAAGAGACCCAGTACTTC. Protein sequence: CASSTMGLAGKETQYF.

J is TRBJ1-1 and V is TRBV5-1; D possibly corresponds to TRBD1 (6 bases). This CDR3 contains 15 residues. The germline gives CDR1 SGHRS, CDR2 YFSETQ. Trimming took 4 bases from V and 4 from J, leaving 17 bases between them. Here the CDR3 DNA reads TGCGCCAGCAGCGTTAACAGGGAAAGGGGCACTGAAGCTTTCTTT. Residues: CASSVNRERGTEAFF.

The genes are TRBV28 and TRBJ1-4; tentative D call: TRBD1 (5 bases). From germline, CDR1 is MDHEN and CDR2 SYDVKM. V shed 5 bases and J shed 8 bases, with 18 bases lying between them. This CDR3 region has 15 residues. CDR3 sequence reads: CASSDGPAGEEKLFF. CDR3 bases: TGTGCCAGCAGTGACGGCCCCGCGGGGGAAGAAAAACTGTTTTTT.

The chain carries TRBV6-1 and TRBJ1-1; D is undetermined. Germline CDR1 is MNHNS and CDR2 is SASEGT. The V end was cut by 9 bases, the J end by 4 bases, with 12 bases between. The CDR3 contains 12 residues. CDR3 sequence: CASARERTEAFF. CDR3 nucleotides: TGTGCCAGTGCTCGGGAGCGCACTGAAGCTTTCTTT.

The V call is TRBV9, the J call TRBJ1-5; D gene uncertain. The CDR3 is 15 amino acids. V was shortened by 1 base and J by 5 bases, with 13 bases between the two germline ends. CDR1 SGDLS and CDR2 YYNGEE come from the germline V gene. CDR3 loop: CASSVTGNEDQPQHF. CDR3 in DNA: TGTGCCAGCAGCGTAACCGGGAATGAGGATCAGCCCCAGCATTTT.

The chain joins TRBV5-1 to TRBJ1-6; 9 positions match TRBD1. J gave up 9 bases and V 4 bases, and 11 bases lay outside the gene matches. Germline-derived CDR1 and CDR2 are SGHRS and YFSETQ. CDR3 length: 16 amino acids. CDR3 nucleotide sequence: TGCGCCAGCAGCCCCATCACCGGGACAGGGTTTTCACCCCTCCACTTT. Its protein product is CASSPITGTGFSPLHF.

The chain is built from TRBV5-1 and TRBJ1-1; TRBD1 aligns across 9 bases. The CDR3 is made up of 14 amino acids. V lost 5 bases to trimming and J lost 3 bases; unmatched junction nucleotides: 5. Germline V gene sequence: CDR1 SGHRS, CDR2 YFSETQ. CDR3 bases: TGCGCCAGCAGTCTGACAGGGGGAGACACTGAAGCTTTCTTT. This encodes CASSLTGGDTEAFF.

V is TRBV6-5 and J is TRBJ2-7, with D unresolved. V was cut by 2 bases and J by 2 bases, with 10 bases left in between. The germline gives CDR1 MNHEY, CDR2 SVGAGI. The CDR3 loop spans 14 amino acids. CDR3 sequence (DNA): TGTGCCAGCAGTTACGCCTTGTCGGCCTACGAGCAGTACTTC. Encoded protein: CASSYALSAYEQYF.

The chain has TRBV5-1 and TRBJ2-2, with D hard to call. The CDR3 spans 13 residues. The V end lost 4 bases, the J end lost 6 bases, and 10 bases lay between the germline ends. Germline V gene lookup returns CDR1 SGHRS and CDR2 YFSETQ. CDR3 region: CASSPGVSGELFF. For the CDR3, the DNA is TGCGCCAGCAGCCCCGGAGTGTCCGGGGAGCTGTTTTTT.

The chain has TRBV30 and TRBJ2-7; 8 bases fit TRBD1. CDR3 size: 15 residues. The V segment lost 1 base and the J segment 2 bases; nucleotides outside the gene matches: 7. The germline V gene encodes CDR1 GTSNPN and CDR2 SVGIG (reference sequence). The CDR3 DNA is TGTGCCTGGAGTGCCAGGACAGGGATGGCCTACGAGCAGTACTTC. Translated, it gives CAWSARTGMAYEQYF.

The chain links TRBV19 to TRBJ1-1, with D unclear. The CDR3 sequence is 17 residues long. V lost 0 bases and J 5 bases, leaving 19 bases between the germline ends. From germline, CDR1 is LNHDA and CDR2 SQIVND (reference sequence). The CDR3 spells CASSIDWRPGGLTEAFF. CDR3 nucleotides: TGTGCCAGTAGTATAGATTGGAGGCCCGGTGGTCTGACTGAAGCTTTCTTT.

The V call is TRBV5-1, the J call TRBJ1-4; 11 bases are shared with TRBD1. V trimming: 3 bases; J trimming: 5 bases; junction bases outside the gene matches: 3. The CDR3 consists of 15 residues. Germline CDR1 reads SGHRS; CDR2 reads YFSETQ. The CDR3 DNA is TGCGCCAGCAGCTCAGGACAGGGGGCGAATGAAAAACTGTTTTTT. Its protein product is CASSSGQGANEKLFF.

The chain couples TRBV18 to TRBJ2-7, with TRBD1 identical over 10 bases. The CDR3 has 14 amino acids. The V gene's germline CDR1 is KGHSH and CDR2 LQKENI. V lost 3 bases, J lost 5 bases, and 4 bases stayed unmatched. The CDR3 reads CASSPTGTGDEQYF. Here the CDR3 DNA reads TGTGCCAGCTCACCCACCGGGACAGGGGACGAGCAGTACTTC.

The rearrangement joins TRBV5-4 to TRBJ2-5; D gene unclear. In germline, CDR1 is SGHNT, CDR2 YYREEE (reference sequence). The CDR3 runs to 12 residues. The germline V and J ends were trimmed by 4 bases and 4 bases, with 8 bases remaining between them. CDR3 residues: CASSLQAETQYF. The CDR3 nucleotides read TGTGCCAGCAGCCTCCAGGCAGAGACCCAGTACTTC.

J is TRBJ2-5 and V is TRBV18, with D tentatively TRBD2 (6 bases). The V end was cut by 1 base, the J end by 7 bases, with 19 bases between. This CDR3 is 16 amino acids long. The germline V gene has CDR1 KGHSH and CDR2 LQKENI. CDR3 amino acids: CASSPLVVAPEGTQYF. In DNA form, the CDR3 reads TGTGCCAGCTCACCACTAGTAGTGGCACCGGAGGGGACCCAGTACTTC. The full variable domain, completed using reference TRBV18 and TRBJ2-5, is NAGVMQNPRHLVRRRGQEARLRCSPMKGHSHVYWYRQLPEEGLKFMVYLQKENIIDESGMPKERFSAEFPKEGPSILRIQQVVRGDSAAYFCASSPLVVAPEGTQYFGPGTRLLVL.

This chain uses TRBV19 with TRBJ1-3; tentatively, D is TRBD1 (6 bases). This CDR3 is 16 amino acids long. CDR1 LNHDA and CDR2 SQIVND come from the germline V gene (reference sequence). Trimming removed 6 bases from V and 0 bases from J, with 15 bases in between. CDR3: CASRYSGTNSGNTIYF. DNA for the CDR3: TGTGCCAGTAGGTATTCCGGGACAAACTCTGGAAACACCATATATTTT.

The chain recombines TRBV10-3 with TRBJ2-1, with D unresolved. Germline CDR1 ENHRY, CDR2 SYGVKD. The CDR3 runs to 12 residues. Trimming removed 3 bases at V and 5 bases at J, with 5 bases between. The CDR3 reads CAISDRNNEQFF. The DNA of the CDR3 is TGTGCCATCAGTGACAGGAACAATGAGCAGTTCTTC.

The V gene is TRBV6-1, the J gene TRBJ1-2; possible D gene TRBD1, 6 bases. Germline CDR1 MNHNS, CDR2 SASEGT. Trimming cost V 2 bases and J 8 bases, with 21 bases left between them. The CDR3 extends over 16 amino acids. DNA of the CDR3: TGTGCCAGCAGTGAATGGGGCCCAGACAGGATCGCGGGCTACACCTTC. This sequence encodes CASSEWGPDRIAGYTF.

V and J are TRBV13 and TRBJ1-1, with D possibly TRBD1 on 6 matching bases. Per the germline V gene, CDR1 is PRHDT and CDR2 is FYEKMQ (reference sequence). V lost 5 bases and J lost 8, with 15 bases in between. This CDR3 is built from 13 residues. CDR3 residues: CASSKRQGYEAFF. The CDR3 DNA sequence: TGTGCCAGCAGCAAACGTCAGGGGTACGAAGCTTTCTTT.

J is TRBJ2-7 and V is TRBV6-6; 10 bases are a match to TRBD2. The V gene's germline CDR1 is MNHNY and CDR2 SVGAGI (reference sequence). The V gene end was trimmed by 5 bases and the J gene end by 7 bases; junction bases not matched to a gene: 11. There are 15 residues in the CDR3. This chain's CDR3 is CASSPGSGRVWEQYF. CDR3 nucleotide sequence: TGTGCCAGCAGTCCAGGGAGCGGGAGGGTTTGGGAGCAGTACTTC.

This sequence joins TRBV19 and TRBJ1-4; D unclear. The CDR3 has 13 residues. In germline, CDR1 is LNHDA, CDR2 SQIVND (reference sequence). V gave up 0 bases and J gave up 8 bases, with 7 bases separating them. The CDR3: CASSIDAAEKLFF. DNA of the CDR3: TGTGCCAGTAGTATAGATGCGGCAGAAAAACTGTTTTTT. Supplemented by reference TRBV19 and TRBJ1-4, the full variable domain reads DGGITQSPKYLFRKEGQNVTLSCEQNLNHDAMYWYRQDPGQGLRLIYYSQIVNDFQKGDIAEGYSVSREKKESFPLTVTSAQKNPTAFYLCASSIDAAEKLFFGSGTQLSVL.

The chain employs TRBV7-8 and TRBJ2-7, with TRBD2 identical over 10 bases. The germline V gene encodes CDR1 SGHVS and CDR2 FQNEAQ. The CDR3 loop spans 15 amino acids. With V trimmed by 5 bases and J by 3 bases, 7 bases remained unmatched. Here the CDR3 DNA reads TGTGCCAGCAGCCCGGCTAGCGGGAGTATCTACGAGCAGTACTTC. It codes for CASSPASGSIYEQYF.

This chain connects TRBV6-4 to TRBJ2-3; the match to TRBD2 covers 10 bases. V dropped 2 bases and J dropped 4; count of bases not matched to a gene: 3. Germline CDR1 is MRHNA and CDR2 is SNTAGT. The CDR3 sequence is 15 residues long. For the CDR3, the DNA is TGTGCCAGCAGTGACAAGCGGGGGGGCTCAGATACGCAGTATTTT. It specifies CASSDKRGGSDTQYF.